A single sample gave rise to the 23 T cell receptor beta chains below, sequenced in a study of early T cells in non-severe SARS-CoV-2 infection. TCRdb reprocessed the 5' RACE reads with MiXCR, giving one entry per CDR3 protein. The sample has 23,000 or so distinct CDR3 sequences; roughly 5.3% are singletons. What was sequenced was whole blood. These receptors were taken from an adult who was a healthcare worker with PCR-confirmed SARS-CoV-2 infection or an uninfected control (not recorded which).

This clonotype has just a few counts. The chain recombines TRBV7-8 with TRBJ2-1; TRBD1 matches at 10 bases. Germline loops: CDR1 SGHVS, CDR2 FQNEAQ. J gave up 5 bases and V 1 base, and 8 bases lay outside the gene matches. CDR3 length: 17 amino acids. This CDR3 is CASSLVSDRGCNNEQFF. For the CDR3, the DNA is TGTGCCAGCAGCTTAGTATCGGACAGGGGGTGCAACAATGAGCAGTTCTTC. The full variable domain, completed using reference TRBV7-8 and TRBJ2-1, is GAGVSQSPRYKVAKRGQDVALRCDPISGHVSLFWYQQALGQGPEFLTYFQNEAQLDKSGLPSDRFFAERPEGSVSTLKIQRTQQEDSAVYLCASSLVSDRGCNNEQFFGPGTRLTVL.

The V call is TRBV7-2, the J call TRBJ1-4, with a tentative D call TRBD1 (6 bases). Germline CDR1 is SGHTA and CDR2 is FQGNSA. The V and J ends lost 5 bases and 8 bases respectively, with 18 bases between them. CDR3 size: 15 residues. The CDR3 is CASSAAWGAREKLFF. CDR3 sequence (DNA): TGTGCCAGCAGCGCCGCCTGGGGGGCGAGGGAAAAACTGTTTTTT.

This clonotype was counted ten times or more. This chain joins TRBV28 and TRBJ1-3; no reliable D call. The CDR3 is made up of 11 amino acids. Germline lookup yields CDR1 MDHEN and CDR2 SYDVKM. V lost 3 bases to trimming and J lost 3 bases, with 0 bases between them. The CDR3 coding sequence is TGTGCCAGCAGTTTTGGAAACACCATATATTTT. It yields the protein CASSFGNTIYF.

This clonotype was counted many times. CDR3 amino acids: CATSRVAGEYNEQFF. The CDR3 DNA reads TGTGCCACCAGCAGAGTTGCGGGAGAATACAATGAGCAGTTCTTC. The chain carries TRBV15 and TRBJ2-1; TRBD2 matches at 7 bases. The J segment lost 4 bases and the V segment lost 1 base, leaving 4 bases of the junction unmatched. CDR3 size: 15 residues. Per germline, CDR1 LNHNV and CDR2 YYDKDF (reference sequence).

This clonotype has ten or more counts. The V call is TRBV18, the J call TRBJ2-1; D ambiguous. V lost 2 bases to trimming and J lost 0 bases, with 11 bases between them. CDR1 is KGHSH and CDR2 is LQKENI in the germline V gene. The CDR3 covers 16 residues. The CDR3 DNA reads as TGTGCCAGCTCACCAACATCGACGAGCTCCTACAATGAGCAGTTCTTC. Translated, it gives CASSPTSTSSYNEQFF.

This clonotype has just a few counts. This chain links TRBV20-1 with TRBJ2-5; 7 nucleotides agree with TRBD1. V was clipped by 1 base and J by 2 bases; unmatched bases: 1. The CDR3 contains 13 residues. From germline, CDR1 is DFQATT and CDR2 SNEGSKA (reference sequence). The CDR3 nucleotides are TGCAGTGCTAGAGTGACAGGGCAAGAGACCCAGTACTTC. Translated, it gives CSARVTGQETQYF.

This clonotype was observed many times. This chain uses TRBV20-1 with TRBJ2-3; 10 bases are shared with TRBD1. Unmatched junction bases numbered 3, after V lost 2 bases and J lost 4 bases. Germline V gene data show CDR1 as DFQATT and CDR2 as SNEGSKA (reference sequence). The CDR3 covers 14 residues. The CDR3 DNA is TGCAGTGCTAGACCGGGACAGGGGCCAGATACGCAGTATTTT. This translates into CSARPGQGPDTQYF.

In the case of this clonotype: At one end, the junction sequence differs from germline, possibly due to a read error. This chain joins TRBV24-1 and TRBJ2-3, with 8 bases fitting TRBD1. The CDR3 contains 17 residues. Germline assignment: CDR1 KGHDR and CDR2 SFDVKD. This chain's CDR3 is CATSDSGTGGGTNTQYF. The CDR3, as DNA: TGTGCCACCAGTGATTCCGGGACAGGTGGAGGCACAAATACGCAGTATTTT.

In this sample, this clonotype turned up a few times. The chain combines TRBV20-1 with TRBJ2-3, with D tentatively TRBD1 (6 bases). Trimming stripped 4 bases from V and 0 bases from J, with 11 bases between. Germline lookup yields CDR1 DFQATT and CDR2 SNEGSKA (reference sequence). This CDR3 comprises 14 residues. For the CDR3, the DNA is TGCAGTGCTAACAGGGATCTGAGCACAGATACGCAGTATTTT. Its translation is CSANRDLSTDTQYF.

This clonotype was found many times. V is TRBV4-3 and J is TRBJ2-5; 7 positions agree with TRBD1. The V gene's germline CDR1 is LGHNA and CDR2 YSLEER. This CDR3 comprises 15 residues. V shed 0 bases, J shed 1 base, and the junction held 2 bases outside the gene matches. This chain's CDR3 is CASSQDRTGQETQYF. Written as DNA, the CDR3 is TGCGCCAGCAGCCAAGATAGGACAGGCCAAGAGACCCAGTACTTC.

This clonotype was seen at least ten times. The chain joins TRBV3-1 to TRBJ2-6; D not certain. From germline, CDR1 is LGHDT and CDR2 YNNKEL (reference sequence). The CDR3 consists of 16 residues. V lost 5 bases to trimming and J lost 3 bases, with 14 bases between them. The CDR3 DNA reads as TGTGCCAGCAGCTCCGACGTAGGAAATGGGGCCAACGTCCTGACTTTC. This codes for CASSSDVGNGANVLTF.

This clonotype has a handful of counts. The V gene is TRBV29-1, the J gene TRBJ2-1; 12 bases align to TRBD2. CDR3 length: 14 amino acids. Per the germline V gene, CDR1 is SQVTM and CDR2 is ANQGSEA. The V segment lost 3 bases and the J segment 6 bases; nucleotides outside the gene matches: 3. CDR3 bases: TGCAGCGTTGAGACTAGCGGGAGTGTCAATGAGCAGTTCTTC. It translates to CSVETSGSVNEQFF.

In this sample, this clonotype turned up many times. The chain recombines TRBV20-1 with TRBJ1-6, with 9 positions matching TRBD1. Per germline, CDR1 DFQATT and CDR2 SNEGSKA (reference sequence). CDR3 length equals 14 residues. After removal of 4 bases from V and 5 bases from J, the junction contained 3 bases not matched to a gene. The CDR3 region is CSAKQGANNSPLHF. Written as DNA, the CDR3 is TGCAGTGCTAAACAGGGGGCCAATAATTCACCCCTCCACTTT.

This clonotype was picked up many times. The J gene is TRBJ2-7, the V gene TRBV10-3, with 14 bases aligning to TRBD2. The V gene's germline CDR1 is ENHRY and CDR2 SYGVKD. Trimming took 5 bases from V and 5 from J; bases not matched to a gene: 17. The CDR3 spans 19 residues. The CDR3 DNA reads as TGTGCCATCAGTCCAAAGGAACCGGGACTAGCGGGAGATAGGAACGAGCAGTACGTC. Its protein is CAISPKEPGLAGDRNEQYV.

In this sample, this clonotype turned up a few times. The J gene is TRBJ2-2, the V gene TRBV4-1; no clear D. The CDR3 loop spans 16 amino acids. V was cut by 0 bases and J by 5 bases, with 13 bases left in between. Germline CDR1 reads MGHRA; CDR2 reads YSYEKL. CDR3 sequence (DNA): TGCGCCAGCAGCCAAGATTCGGAGACTGGGACCGGGGAGCTGTTTTTT. This gives the protein CASSQDSETGTGELFF.

This clonotype was observed many times. This sequence joins TRBV5-1 and TRBJ1-5; 7 bases fit TRBD1. The CDR3 runs to 15 residues. V dropped 0 bases and J dropped 6; count of bases not matched to a gene: 6. In germline, CDR1 is SGHRS, CDR2 YFSETQ. The CDR3 region is CASSLGGTVFQPQHF. In DNA form, the CDR3 reads TGCGCCAGCAGCTTGGGGGGGACAGTCTTTCAGCCCCAGCATTTT.

This clonotype was found many times. The chain has TRBV7-2 and TRBJ2-1; no clear D gene. V was cut by 5 bases and J by 0 bases, with 14 bases left in between. Germline V lookup: CDR1 SGHTA, CDR2 FQGNSA. The CDR3 contains 16 residues. The CDR3 sequence: CASSNSGTSSYNEQFF. The DNA of the CDR3 is TGTGCCAGCAGCAATTCCGGAACGAGCTCCTACAATGAGCAGTTCTTC.

This clonotype was seen a handful of times. The V and J genes are TRBV24-1 and TRBJ2-5; no definite D call. Germline assignment: CDR1 KGHDR and CDR2 SFDVKD. V was trimmed by 4 bases and J by 7 bases, leaving 15 bases between them. The CDR3 totals 14 residues. Written as DNA, the CDR3 is TGTGCCACCAGTGACAGAGAAGTTTCGGGGACCCAGTACTTC. Its translation: CATSDREVSGTQYF.

This clonotype was seen at least ten times. V and J are TRBV27 and TRBJ2-1; TRBD1 aligns across 8 bases. After removal of 7 bases from V and 8 bases from J, the junction contained 13 bases not matched to a gene. Per germline, CDR1 MNHEY and CDR2 SMNVEV (reference sequence). The CDR3 is made up of 15 amino acids. CDR3 loop: CASKNWTGKLDEQFF. CDR3 bases: TGTGCCAGCAAAAACTGGACAGGGAAGCTTGATGAGCAGTTCTTC.

This clonotype was seen ten or more times. The rearrangement joins TRBV20-1 to TRBJ2-1; the D is unclear. The CDR3 has 14 amino acids. The V and J ends lost 3 bases and 0 bases respectively, with 9 bases between them. CDR1 is DFQATT and CDR2 is SNEGSKA in the germline V gene (reference sequence). The CDR3 nucleotides read TGCAGTGCTAGTCCTGTGAGCTCCTACAATGAGCAGTTCTTC. Its translation: CSASPVSSYNEQFF.

Many counts were recorded for this clonotype. This sequence joins TRBV4-3 and TRBJ2-1; 10 positions match TRBD2. The junction had 7 bases not matched to a gene; V was cut back by 2 bases and J by 6 bases. The V gene's germline CDR1 is LGHNA and CDR2 YSLEER. The CDR3 spans 16 residues. CDR3 bases: TGCGCCAGCAGCCAATCCCCAGCGGGAGGGTTCAATGAGCAGTTCTTC. As protein: CASSQSPAGGFNEQFF.

This clonotype showed up many times. V is TRBV7-8 and J is TRBJ2-2; D not certain. The CDR3 covers 13 residues. CDR1 and CDR2 from the germline V gene are SGHVS and FQNEAQ. V was clipped by 4 bases and J by 7 bases, with 10 bases between them. CDR3 in amino acids: CASSSGFGGELFF. The DNA for the CDR3 is TGTGCCAGCAGCTCCGGATTCGGCGGGGAGCTGTTTTTT.

This clonotype is deemed medium-sized. J is TRBJ2-3 and V is TRBV7-2; no reliable D call. V was cut by 2 bases and J by 4 bases, with 10 bases left in between. CDR3 length: 14 residues. Germline V gene lookup returns CDR1 SGHTA and CDR2 FQGNSA. CDR3 loop: CASSLTFGADTQYF. The CDR3 DNA is TGTGCCAGCAGCTTAACCTTCGGCGCAGATACGCAGTATTTT.